The 28 T cell receptor beta chains below were found in one sample sequenced in a study of blood T cell repertoires in COVID-19. Produced via immunoSEQ multiplex PCR; TCRdb's table is partial and in-frame only. Of approximately 110,000 clones listed, around 74% were seen once; the top ten hold approximately 6%. The sequenced sample consisted of peripheral blood. These receptors were taken from an elderly man with COVID-19, enrolled during active disease.

This chain links TRBV5-5 with TRBJ2-2, with 8 positions matching TRBD2. With V trimmed by 5 bases and J by 0 bases, 6 bases remained unmatched. Looked up from germline, CDR1 is SGHKS and CDR2 is YYEKEE (reference sequence). The CDR3 length is 16 residues. In DNA form, the CDR3 reads TGTGCCAGCAGTTCTTTAGCGGGATCGAACACCGGGGAGCTGTTTTTT. Its protein product is CASSSLAGSNTGELFF.

The CDR3: CASSAYQADYGYTF. The CDR3 region has the DNA TGTGCCAGCAGCGCCTATCAGGCAGACTATGGCTACACCTTC. The J gene is TRBJ1-2, the V gene TRBV9; D ambiguous. Trimming left V 3 bases short and J 3 bases short, with 12 bases between. This CDR3 spans 14 amino acids. CDR1 and CDR2 from the germline V gene are SGDLS and YYNGEE.

This chain connects TRBV5-4 to TRBJ2-2; 12 bases fit TRBD2. J gave up 2 bases and V 2 bases, and 4 bases lay outside the gene matches. The CDR3 totals 17 residues. The germline gives CDR1 SGHNT, CDR2 YYREEE (reference sequence). The CDR3 DNA reads TGTGCCAGCAGCTTCAAACTAGCGGGAGGAAACACCGGGGAGCTGTTTTTT. Its translation: CASSFKLAGGNTGELFF. Looking up the rest from reference TRBV5-4 and TRBJ2-2 gives the full variable domain: ETGVTQSPTHLIKTRGQQVTLRCSSQSGHNTVSWYQQALGQGPQFIFQYYREEENGRGNFPPRFSGLQFPNYSSELNVNALELDDSALYLCASSFKLAGGNTGELFFGEGSRLTVL.

This clone has only a few counts. CDR3: CASSKPGTGEEDEQFF. CDR3 DNA sequence: TGTGCCAGCAGCAAACCCGGGACAGGGGAAGAAGATGAGCAGTTCTTC. V usage is TRBV21-1 and J usage is TRBJ2-1; no check of the table's D call, TRBD1, against the DNA was made. TRBV21-1 is classified as a pseudogene. This CDR3 region has 16 residues.

The V and J genes are TRBV7-2 and TRBJ2-1; 7 nucleotides line up with TRBD2. J lost 4 bases, V lost 5 bases, and 5 bases had no gene match. The V gene's germline CDR1 is SGHTA and CDR2 FQGNSA. CDR3 length equals 14 residues. CDR3 in DNA: TGTGCCAGCAGCCGGGACTACTTTTACAATGAGCAGTTCTTC. Translated, it gives CASSRDYFYNEQFF.

The CDR3 DNA sequence: TGTGCCAGCAGCTTACAAGCGGGCGCGAACACCGGGGAGCTGTTTTTT. This translates into CASSLQAGANTGELFF. The chain couples TRBV13 to TRBJ2-2; D may be TRBD2 (6 bases). Looked up from germline, CDR1 is PRHDT and CDR2 is FYEKMQ (reference sequence). The CDR3 runs to 16 residues. Trimming left V 2 bases short and J 0 bases short, with 10 bases between.

The chain joins TRBV5-1 to TRBJ1-1, with 8 bases identical to TRBD1. This CDR3 contains 13 residues. Per germline, CDR1 SGHRS and CDR2 YFSETQ. With 7 bases clipped from V and 4 bases from J, the junction kept 6 bases outside the gene matches. The CDR3 sequence: CASAGQGGTEAFF. The DNA of the CDR3 is TGCGCCAGCGCAGGACAGGGTGGCACTGAAGCTTTCTTT.

This chain links TRBV15 with TRBJ2-7; D perhaps matches TRBD2 (6 bases). Germline V gene sequence: CDR1 LNHNV, CDR2 YYDKDF (reference sequence). CDR3 length equals 15 residues. The ends were cut back, 5 bases at V and 1 base at J, with 15 bases in the middle. CDR3 residues: CATSEPLGTSYEQYF. CDR3 DNA: TGTGCCACCAGCGAGCCCCTCGGGACTTCCTACGAGCAGTACTTC. Full variable domain (outside the CDR3, taken from reference TRBV15 and TRBJ2-7): DAMVIQNPRYQVTQFGKPVTLSCSQTLNHNVMYWYQQKSSQAPKLLFHYYDKDFNNEADTPDNFQSRRPNTSFCFLDIRSPGLGDTAMYLCATSEPLGTSYEQYFGPGTRLTVT.

Only a few counts were recorded for this clone. The chain employs TRBV6-2 or TRBV6-3 and TRBJ1-2, with D unclear. The CDR3 is made up of 15 amino acids. Between the trimmed V and J ends, which lost 0 bases and 8 bases, there was a span of 16 bases. Germline V CDR1 and CDR2: MNHEY, SVGEGT. The CDR3 nucleotides read TGTGCCAGCAGTTACTCCGGTGCCACCGCGGCCGGCTACACCTTC. This codes for CASSYSGATAAGYTF.

The genes are TRBV28 and TRBJ1-5, with D hard to call. This CDR3 is built from 14 residues. CDR1 and CDR2 (germline): MDHEN, SYDVKM. Trimming stripped 3 bases from V and 6 bases from J, with 12 bases between. The CDR3 spells CASSLADSGQPQHF. CDR3 nucleotides: TGTGCCAGCAGTTTGGCAGACTCGGGTCAGCCCCAGCATTTT.

The CDR3 DNA is TGTGCCAGTAGTGTCGGGACAGCCAACGAGCAGTACTTC. Protein product: CASSVGTANEQYF. V gene TRBV19 combines with J gene TRBJ2-7, with TRBD1 matching 7 bases. The length of the CDR3 is 13 residues. Germline V gene lookup returns CDR1 LNHDA and CDR2 SQIVND (reference sequence). With V trimmed by 5 bases and J by 5 bases, 6 bases remained unmatched.

This clone was seen once. CDR3 DNA: TGTGCCAGCAACCGGCCCTTTCGACTAGCGGGAGGAAGCCAAGAGACCCAGTACTTC. The encoded protein is CASNRPFRLAGGSQETQYF. The chain is built from TRBV2 and TRBJ2-5; TRBD2 matches 13 bases. This CDR3 contains 19 residues. The junction had 15 bases not matched to a gene; V was cut back by 7 bases and J by 1 base. Germline V gene sequence: CDR1 SNHLY, CDR2 FYNNEI.

The V call is TRBV3-1 (or the pseudogene TRBV3-2), the J call TRBJ2-7; 9 bases are a match to TRBD2. The CDR3 covers 14 residues. Germline V gives CDR1 LGHDT, CDR2 YNNKEL (reference sequence). V was clipped by 2 bases and J by 6 bases; unmatched bases: 5. The CDR3 reads CASSQLAGELEQYF. In DNA form, the CDR3 reads TGTGCCAGCAGCCAATTAGCGGGAGAACTCGAGCAGTACTTC.

This clone appeared a few times. This rearrangement joins TRBV11-2 to TRBJ2-1; possibly TRBD2 for D (5 bases). The CDR3 runs 12 residues. V lost 4 bases and J 10 bases, leaving 11 bases between the germline ends. Germline lookup yields CDR1 SGHAT and CDR2 FQNNGV. The CDR3 protein is CASSYPRGEQFF. DNA for the CDR3: TGTGCCAGCAGCTACCCACGGGGAGAGCAGTTCTTC.

This chain uses TRBV5-1 with TRBJ2-3; maybe TRBD2 (5 bases). Germline CDR1 and CDR2: SGHRS and YFSETQ. Trimming took 0 bases from V and 9 from J, leaving 11 bases between them. The CDR3 contains 13 residues. CDR3 nucleotides: TGCGCCAGCAGCTTGGAGGGATTAGCGACGCAGTATTTT. This sequence encodes CASSLEGLATQYF.

The chain joins TRBV7-9 to TRBJ1-6; D ambiguous. The CDR3 covers 15 residues. The V and J ends lost 4 bases and 4 bases respectively, with 11 bases between them. CDR1 and CDR2 (germline): SEHNR, FQNEAQ (reference sequence). CDR3 amino acids: CASSSNSDYNSPLHF. The CDR3 nucleotides are TGTGCCAGCAGCTCTAACAGTGATTATAATTCACCCCTCCACTTT.

The V gene is TRBV24-1, the J gene TRBJ1-1, with D perhaps TRBD1 (5 bases). CDR1 KGHDR and CDR2 SFDVKD come from the germline V gene. V lost 1 base and J 2 bases, leaving 13 bases between the germline ends. The CDR3 length is 16 residues. The CDR3 loop is CATSDFVGGGNTEAFF. Written as DNA, the CDR3 is TGTGCCACCAGTGATTTTGTCGGGGGAGGAAACACTGAAGCTTTCTTT.

The V and J genes are TRBV5-4 and TRBJ2-1; 7 nucleotides line up with TRBD2. The CDR3 runs to 14 residues. Looked up from germline, CDR1 is SGHNT and CDR2 is YYREEE (reference sequence). V was clipped by 6 bases and J by 5 bases; unmatched bases: 8. CDR3 in DNA: TGTGCCAGCAACCAAGTAGCGGGCGACAATGAGCAGTTCTTC. Translating it yields CASNQVAGDNEQFF.

V is TRBV5-1 and J is TRBJ2-7, with TRBD1 identical over 8 bases. Trimming took 3 bases from V and 7 from J; bases not matched to a gene: 9. Per the germline V gene, CDR1 is SGHRS and CDR2 is YFSETQ. The length of the CDR3 is 14 residues. The CDR3 coding sequence is TGCGCCAGCAGCTCCGGACAGGGAACGGGGGAGCAGTACTTC. As protein: CASSSGQGTGEQYF. Full variable domain (rest looked up from reference TRBV5-1 and TRBJ2-7): KAGVTQTPRYLIKTRGQQVTLSCSPISGHRSVSWYQQTPGQGLQFLFEYFSETQRNKGNFPGRFSGRQFSNSRSEMNVSTLELGDSALYLCASSSGQGTGEQYFGPGTRLTVT.

The V and J genes are TRBV29-1 and TRBJ2-7, with 12 nucleotides matching TRBD2. The trim removed 6 bases at V and 7 bases at J, leaving 10 bases unmatched. The CDR3 runs to 14 residues. The germline V gene has CDR1 SQVTM and CDR2 ANQGSEA. The CDR3 is CSVPTSGSRGEQYF. The CDR3 DNA reads as TGCAGCGTGCCGACTAGCGGGAGTCGTGGGGAGCAGTACTTC.

The chain uses TRBV28 and TRBJ2-1, with D uncertain. The CDR3 has 13 amino acids. Trimming took off 3 bases at V and 3 bases at J, with 6 bases between the two ends. Germline V gives CDR1 MDHEN, CDR2 SYDVKM. The CDR3 sequence: CASSFGFYNEQFF. CDR3 sequence (DNA): TGTGCCAGCAGTTTCGGTTTCTACAATGAGCAGTTCTTC.

The chain couples TRBV6-5 to TRBJ1-1, with a weak D call TRBD1 (5 bases). The CDR3 is 14 amino acids. Trimming took 2 bases from V and 0 from J, leaving 7 bases between them. Germline V gives CDR1 MNHEY, CDR2 SVGAGI. CDR3 in DNA: TGTGCCAGCAGTTACGGACACCTGAACACTGAAGCTTTCTTT. Its protein is CASSYGHLNTEAFF.

This chain links TRBV28 with TRBJ2-7, with a tentative D call TRBD2 (5 bases). The length of the CDR3 is 14 residues. The V gene lost 6 bases and the J gene lost 3 bases, with 15 bases spanning the gap. Germline loops: CDR1 MDHEN, CDR2 SYDVKM. The CDR3 nucleotides are TGTGCCAGCAGCTTCCCCGACCGGGGCTACGAGCAGTACTTC. This codes for CASSFPDRGYEQYF.

DNA of the CDR3: TGCGCCAGCAGTCAACTAGCGGGAAACACAGATACGCAGTATTTT. The encoded protein is CASSQLAGNTDTQYF. The gene calls are TRBV23-1 and TRBJ2-3, with 9 nucleotides matching TRBD2. TRBV23-1 qualifies as an ORF whose function is uncertain. The CDR3 is 15 residues long. J gave up 2 bases and V 2 bases, and 2 bases lay outside the gene matches.

The chain recombines TRBV4-2 with TRBJ2-3; no firm D call. The CDR3 is made up of 12 amino acids. From germline, CDR1 is LGHNA and CDR2 YNFKEQ. The V gene lost 3 bases and the J gene lost 2 bases, with 3 bases spanning the gap. DNA of the CDR3: TGTGCCAGCAGCCAGGCCACAGATACGCAGTATTTT. This encodes CASSQATDTQYF.

V gene TRBV6-2 or TRBV6-3 combines with J gene TRBJ2-1; D remains ambiguous. Germline CDR1 MNHEY, CDR2 SVGEGT. Trimming pared 0 bases from V and 13 bases from J, leaving 10 bases between. This CDR3 has 12 residues. The CDR3 spells CASSYSLIVQFF. In DNA form, the CDR3 reads TGTGCCAGCAGTTACTCCCTTATTGTACAGTTCTTC.

The V call is TRBV30, the J call TRBJ1-1, with D uncertain. Trimming removed 5 bases at V and 3 bases at J, with 10 bases between. The CDR3 length is 12 residues. Germline CDR1 and CDR2: GTSNPN and SVGIG (reference sequence). The CDR3: CAWGRAHTEAFF. CDR3 DNA: TGTGCCTGGGGGAGGGCACACACTGAAGCTTTCTTT.

The V gene is TRBV2, the J gene TRBJ2-7; 7 bases are shared with TRBD1. V shed 4 bases, J shed 4 bases, and the junction held 4 bases outside the gene matches. CDR3 size: 13 residues. Looked up from germline, CDR1 is SNHLY and CDR2 is FYNNEI. Written as DNA, the CDR3 is TGTGCCAGCAGTGGGGGACAGATTTACGAGCAGTACTTC. It is translated as CASSGGQIYEQYF.